The 3 T cell receptor beta chains listed next were all sequenced from one sample in a study of blood T cells in healthy people across ages. Sample-barcoded 5' priming and a J-beta primer mix drove a second PCR of roughly 7 to 11 cycles. TCRdb redid the calling of the 5' RACE reads with MiXCR, one entry per CDR3 protein. Found here are just under 550,000 distinct CDR3 sequences, approximately 25% of them singletons; the top ten hold approximately 8.7%. This sample was also put to use in a study of T cells of mothers and their children.

The specimen sequenced was blood. These receptors were obtained from a boy aged 10-17 years in good health.

The rearrangement uses TRBV28 and TRBJ2-1; 13 bases map to TRBD2. Germline CDR1 and CDR2: MDHEN and SYDVKM. The CDR3 loop spans 15 amino acids. J lost 9 bases, V lost 6 bases, and 8 bases had no gene match. The DNA of the CDR3 is TGTGCCAGCAGACCTCCGGGACTAGCGGGGACTGAGCAGTTCTTC. Its translation is CASRPPGLAGTEQFF.

This clonotype was seen ten or more times. A much larger clone is a single base away; this may be a read error. The DNA for the CDR3 is TGTGCCAGCAGATCCTACAATGAGCAGTTCTTC. Its protein product is CASRSYNEQFF. The chain uses TRBV28 and TRBJ2-1, with D unresolved. The CDR3 runs to 11 residues. Trimming pared 6 bases from V and 1 base from J, leaving 1 base between. Germline V lookup: CDR1 MDHEN, CDR2 SYDVKM.

This clonotype turned up a few times. The rearrangement joins TRBV3-1 to TRBJ1-4; maybe TRBD1 (5 bases). The CDR3 length is 14 residues. The germline V gene has CDR1 LGHDT and CDR2 YNNKEL (reference sequence). The ends were cut back, 3 bases at V and 5 bases at J, with 10 bases in the middle. The CDR3 region is CASSHGAGNEKLFF. As DNA, the CDR3 is TGTGCCAGCAGCCACGGGGCAGGGAATGAAAAACTGTTTTTT.